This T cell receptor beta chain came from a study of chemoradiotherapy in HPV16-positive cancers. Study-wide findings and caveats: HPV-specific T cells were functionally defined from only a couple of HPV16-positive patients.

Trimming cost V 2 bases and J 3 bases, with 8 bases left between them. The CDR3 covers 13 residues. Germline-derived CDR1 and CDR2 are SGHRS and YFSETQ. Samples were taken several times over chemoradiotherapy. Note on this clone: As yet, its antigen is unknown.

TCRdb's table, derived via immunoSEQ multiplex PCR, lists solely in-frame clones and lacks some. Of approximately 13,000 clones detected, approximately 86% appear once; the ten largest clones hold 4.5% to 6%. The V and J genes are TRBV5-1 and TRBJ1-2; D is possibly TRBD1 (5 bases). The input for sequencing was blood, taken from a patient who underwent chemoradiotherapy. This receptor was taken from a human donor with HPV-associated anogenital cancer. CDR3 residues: CASSLGDDYGYTF. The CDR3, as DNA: TGCGCCAGCAGCTTAGGGGACGACTATGGCTACACCTTC.